Presented here are 4 T cell receptor beta chains from one specimen sequenced in a study of cytomegalovirus exposure and HLA in healthy donors. Use of 60 Vbeta and 13 Jbeta primers characterized the PCR. Sequencing used immunoSEQ multiplex PCR; TCRdb keeps in-frame clones, though not all of them. The sample holds roughly 57,000 clones; around 80% are singletons and the top ten take about 3.1%. Source material: PBMCs. The receptors come from a man aged 50 or older in good health and CMV-seronegative.

This chain uses TRBV19 with TRBJ2-3, with a weak D call TRBD1 (6 bases). V was trimmed by 0 bases and J by 0 bases, leaving 22 bases between them. Germline values: CDR1 LNHDA, CDR2 SQIVND (reference sequence). This CDR3 region has 20 residues. This CDR3 is CASSIDRAGTKSSSTDTQYF. The CDR3, as DNA: TGTGCCAGTAGTATAGATCGGGCCGGGACAAAAAGCTCTAGCACAGATACGCAGTATTTT.

The chain is built from TRBV18 and TRBJ2-1; D is uncertain. The germline V gene has CDR1 KGHSH and CDR2 LQKENI. Trimming removed 2 bases at V and 5 bases at J, with 7 bases between. The CDR3 sequence is 13 residues long. CDR3 bases: TGTGCCAGCTCACCAAGGAGAAACAATGAGCAGTTCTTC. This encodes CASSPRRNNEQFF.

The chain recombines TRBV19 with TRBJ2-1, with D tentatively TRBD2 (5 bases). V shed 4 bases and J shed 0 bases, with 10 bases lying between them. The V gene's germline CDR1 is LNHDA and CDR2 SQIVND (reference sequence). The CDR3 covers 15 residues. CDR3 in amino acids: CASSTSGSSYNEQFF. As DNA, the CDR3 is TGTGCCAGTAGTACATCGGGGAGCTCCTACAATGAGCAGTTCTTC.

The chain is built from TRBV25-1 and TRBJ1-5, with D possibly being TRBD1 (5 bases). Trimming cost V 3 bases and J 2 bases, with 11 bases left between them. The CDR3 runs 15 residues. From germline, CDR1 is MGHDK and CDR2 SYGVNS. In DNA, the CDR3 is TGTGCCAGCAGTGATCGGGGGGTTGGCAATCAGCCCCAGCATTTT. Its protein product is CASSDRGVGNQPQHF.